This section outlines one T cell receptor beta chain sequence together with its context. TCRdb redid the calling of the RT-PCR reads with MiXCR, one entry per CDR3 protein. The sample lists around 150,000 distinct CDR3 sequences, 30% occurring once. The CDR3 loop spans 17 amino acids. The V segment lost 2 bases and the J segment 3 bases; nucleotides outside the gene matches: 8. The germline V gene encodes CDR1 SEHNR and CDR2 FQNEAQ (reference sequence). This specimen comes from a study of patients and donors after allogeneic stem cell transplantation. The V call is TRBV7-9, the J call TRBJ2-7, with 12 bases matching TRBD1. The sequence was obtained from a human donor who was either an allogeneic HSCT recipient or a stem cell or donor lymphocyte infusion donor (not recorded which). It is not recorded whose cells these are; they may come from a transplant donor. The specimen was blood, either unsorted or a sorted T cell fraction (not recorded which). Here the CDR3 DNA reads TGTGCCAGCAGCTTACTCGGAGGGACAGGGGGCATCTACGAGCAGTACTTC. This gives the protein CASSLLGGTGGIYEQYF.